These T cell receptor beta chains were read from a single sample in a study of blood T cell repertoires in COVID-19. This table comes from immunoSEQ multiplex PCR, and its TCRdb copy is limited to in-frame clones, with some not included. This sample carries approximately 260,000 clones, roughly nine tenths of them seen once, and the ten largest clones take less than 5%. Sequencing was performed on peripheral blood. These receptors all come from a woman aged 35 to 49 who had recovered from COVID-19. CDR3s include the opening cysteine and the closing phenylalanine or tryptophan. A D gene is named only where the DNA matches it firmly. Expanded clones get a size class; other rows say once, few or many, or leave the size out.

d_call: TRBD2
j_call: TRBJ2-1
clone_size: -
v_call: TRBV11-3
cdr3_nt: TGTGCCAGCAGCTCTCCCCCTTTTAGCGGGGTTGACAATGAGCAGTTCTTC
cdr3_aa: CASSSPPFSGVDNEQFF

d_call: -
j_call: TRBJ1-5
clone_size: -
v_call: TRBV7-2
cdr3_nt: TGTGCCAGCAGCTTAGGGTCAGGGGTCGGTCAGCCCCAGCATTTT
cdr3_aa: CASSLGSGVGQPQHF

d_call: -
j_call: TRBJ2-2
clone_size: -
v_call: TRBV9
cdr3_nt: TGTGCCAGCAGCGTAGAAGAGGCCGGGGAGCTGTTTTTT
cdr3_aa: CASSVEEAGELFF

d_call: TRBD2
j_call: TRBJ2-3
clone_size: -
v_call: TRBV5-4
cdr3_nt: TGTGCCAGCAGCTTGGCTATTCTGAGCGGGGGGGATACGCAGTATTTT
cdr3_aa: CASSLAILSGGDTQYF

d_call: -
j_call: TRBJ2-3
clone_size: -
v_call: TRBV2
cdr3_nt: TGTGCCAGCAGTTACACAGATACGCAGTATTTT
cdr3_aa: CASSYTDTQYF

d_call: TRBD2
j_call: TRBJ2-3
clone_size: -
v_call: TRBV18
cdr3_nt: TGTGCCAGCTCACCATACCTAGCGGGAGGCGCTAGCACAGATACGCAGTATTTT
cdr3_aa: CASSPYLAGGASTDTQYF

d_call: -
j_call: TRBJ1-2
clone_size: -
v_call: TRBV21-1
cdr3_nt: TGTGCCAGCAGCGCCGACGTTGGGGGGGCAGAGAACTATGGCTACACCTTC
cdr3_aa: CASSADVGGAENYGYTF

d_call: -
j_call: TRBJ2-2
clone_size: many
v_call: TRBV15
cdr3_nt: TGTGCCACCAGCGGAGGGACTTCTACGGCCGGGGAGCTGTTTTTT
cdr3_aa: CATSGGTSTAGELFF

d_call: -
j_call: TRBJ2-5
clone_size: -
v_call: TRBV9
cdr3_nt: TGTGCCAGCAGCGTAGCAACAGATCGTGCGGAGACCCAGTACTTC
cdr3_aa: CASSVATDRAETQYF

d_call: TRBD1
j_call: TRBJ1-4
clone_size: -
v_call: TRBV6-5
cdr3_nt: TGTGCCAGCAGTTACTCCAGGGACAGCTATAATGAAAAACTGTTTTTT
cdr3_aa: CASSYSRDSYNEKLFF

d_call: TRBD1
j_call: TRBJ1-4
clone_size: -
v_call: TRBV29-1
cdr3_nt: TGCAGCGTTGGGGGGTTTCCGGGACAGCTTAATGAAAAACTGTTTTTT
cdr3_aa: CSVGGFPGQLNEKLFF